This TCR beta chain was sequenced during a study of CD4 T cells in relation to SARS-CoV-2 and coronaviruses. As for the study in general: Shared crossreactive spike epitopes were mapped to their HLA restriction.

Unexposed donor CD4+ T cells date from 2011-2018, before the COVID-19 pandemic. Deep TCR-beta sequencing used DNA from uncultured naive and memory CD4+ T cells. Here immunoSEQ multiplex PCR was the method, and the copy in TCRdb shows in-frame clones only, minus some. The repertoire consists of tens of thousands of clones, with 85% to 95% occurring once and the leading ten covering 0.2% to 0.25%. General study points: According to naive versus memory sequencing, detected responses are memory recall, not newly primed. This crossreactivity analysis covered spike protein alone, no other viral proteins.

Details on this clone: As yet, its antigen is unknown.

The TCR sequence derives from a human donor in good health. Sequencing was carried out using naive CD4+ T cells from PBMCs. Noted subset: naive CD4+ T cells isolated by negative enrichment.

The CDR3 DNA reads TGTGCCAGCTCACCTTATACGGTGAGCTCTGGGGCCAACGTCCTGACTTTC. Amino acid sequence: CASSPYTVSSGANVLTF. The chain links TRBV18 to TRBJ2-6, with D unclear. CDR1 and CDR2 from the germline V gene are KGHSH and LQKENI. The CDR3 covers 17 residues. V was clipped by 3 bases and J by 0 bases, with 12 bases between them.